This T cell receptor (beta chain) was found in a study of control samples from healthy donors and cancer patients. The table came from immunoSEQ multiplex PCR; TCRdb's copy has only in-frame clones and leaves some out. The repertoire has more than 100,000 clones, about 90% of them found once; the top ten carry around 6.9%. The CDR3 consists of 17 residues. CDR1 is LNHNV and CDR2 is YYDKDF in the germline V gene (reference sequence). The V segment lost 3 bases and the J segment 1 base; nucleotides outside the gene matches: 8. This clonotype was obtained from a man aged 50 or older with head and neck cancer. V usage is TRBV15 and J usage is TRBJ1-4; 7 positions agree with TRBD1. The sequencing input was PBMCs. The CDR3 spells CATSSADRVKTNEKLFF. DNA of the CDR3: TGTGCCACCAGCAGCGCCGACAGGGTTAAAACTAATGAAAAACTGTTTTTT. The entire variable domain, with the rest obtained from reference TRBV15 and TRBJ1-4, is as follows: DAMVIQNPRYQVTQFGKPVTLSCSQTLNHNVMYWYQQKSSQAPKLLFHYYDKDFNNEADTPDNFQSRRPNTSFCFLDIRSPGLGDTAMYLCATSSADRVKTNEKLFFGSGTQLSVL.